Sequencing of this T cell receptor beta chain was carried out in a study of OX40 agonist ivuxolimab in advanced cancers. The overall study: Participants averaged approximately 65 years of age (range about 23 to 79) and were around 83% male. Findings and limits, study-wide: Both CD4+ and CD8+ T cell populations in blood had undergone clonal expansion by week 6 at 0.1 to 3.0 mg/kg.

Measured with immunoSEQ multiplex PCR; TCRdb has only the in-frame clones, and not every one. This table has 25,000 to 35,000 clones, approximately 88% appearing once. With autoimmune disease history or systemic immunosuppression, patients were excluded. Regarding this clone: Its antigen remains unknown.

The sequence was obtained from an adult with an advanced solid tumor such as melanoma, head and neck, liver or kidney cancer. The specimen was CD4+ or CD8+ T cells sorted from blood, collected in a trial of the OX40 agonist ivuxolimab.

DNA of the CDR3: TGTGCCAGCAGCCAAGAGTCCCTACACGGGAGGGCCTACGAGCAGTACTTC. Protein: CASSQESLHGRAYEQYF. The chain has TRBV4-2 and TRBJ2-7; 8 nucleotides line up with TRBD2. The ends lost 0 bases at V and 2 bases at J; junction bases unmatched: 9. There are 17 residues in the CDR3. Germline CDR1 is LGHNA and CDR2 is YNFKEQ.